Presented here are 13 T cell receptor beta chains from one specimen sequenced in a study of blood T cell repertoires in COVID-19. TCRdb keeps only in-frame clones here, not all; method: immunoSEQ multiplex PCR. The profile covers about 190,000 clones, with about 88% appearing a single time and about 6.8% taken by the ten largest. The material sequenced was peripheral blood. Receptors originate from a woman in her forties who had recovered from COVID-19.

This sequence joins TRBV27 and TRBJ2-2; D possibly corresponds to TRBD2 (6 bases). The length of the CDR3 is 16 residues. Trimming left V 6 bases short and J 1 base short, with 15 bases between. Germline V lookup: CDR1 MNHEY, CDR2 SMNVEV (reference sequence). The CDR3 spells CASSPRQRVNTGELFF. CDR3 in DNA: TGTGCCAGCAGCCCTCGGCAGCGGGTGAACACCGGGGAGCTGTTTTTT.

The chain recombines TRBV3-1 (or the pseudogene TRBV3-2) with TRBJ2-1; D unclear. Trimming left V 4 bases short and J 4 bases short, with 2 bases between. Germline loops: CDR1 LGHDT, CDR2 YNNKEL (reference sequence). The CDR3 spans 11 residues. The CDR3 is CASSPYNEQFF. The CDR3 DNA is TGTGCCAGCAGCCCATACAATGAGCAGTTCTTC.

The J gene is TRBJ2-5, the V gene TRBV5-1, with 9 bases identical to TRBD2. V gave up 4 bases and J gave up 1 base; unmatched junction bases: 5. The CDR3 totals 15 residues. Germline assignment: CDR1 SGHRS and CDR2 YFSETQ. CDR3 in DNA: TGCGCCAGCAGCCCGGCGGGGGGGTTCCAAGAGACCCAGTACTTC. This encodes CASSPAGGFQETQYF.

The chain is built from TRBV30 and TRBJ1-3; the D gene is possibly TRBD1 (6 bases). Germline assignment: CDR1 GTSNPN and CDR2 SVGIG (reference sequence). The CDR3 is made up of 15 amino acids. V lost 0 bases to trimming and J lost 2 bases, with 11 bases between them. CDR3 protein: CAWSVMGATGNTIYF. CDR3 nucleotides: TGTGCCTGGAGTGTAATGGGGGCAACTGGAAACACCATATATTTT.

This chain links TRBV6-2 or TRBV6-3 with TRBJ2-7; D is perhaps TRBD1 (6 bases). Germline CDR1 reads MNHEY; CDR2 reads SVGEGT. V lost 6 bases and J 1 base, leaving 16 bases between the germline ends. This CDR3 contains 15 residues. The CDR3 bases are TGTGCCAGCAGCTCTCCTCCGACAGGATCCTACGAGCAGTACTTC. This gives the protein CASSSPPTGSYEQYF.

The CDR3 protein is CASSRLTGQPYGGYTF. The CDR3 DNA follows: TGTGCCAGCAGCCGCCTAACCGGACAGCCTTACGGTGGCTACACCTTC. The chain uses TRBV14 and TRBJ1-2, with D tentatively TRBD1 (6 bases). V was clipped by 4 bases and J by 7 bases, with 22 bases between them. Germline loops: CDR1 SGHDN, CDR2 FVKESK. The CDR3 covers 16 residues.

This rearrangement joins TRBV4-2 to TRBJ1-5; 10 bases match TRBD1. This CDR3 spans 16 amino acids. V lost 0 bases and J lost 3; bases outside the gene matches: 2. Per the germline V gene, CDR1 is LGHNA and CDR2 is YNFKEQ. The CDR3 loop is CASSQEGQGNNQPQHF. The CDR3 nucleotides read TGTGCCAGCAGCCAAGAGGGACAGGGGAACAATCAGCCCCAGCATTTT.

The V call is TRBV4-3, the J call TRBJ1-6, with D maybe TRBD1 (5 bases). Germline CDR1 is LGHNA and CDR2 is YSLEER. V was cut by 0 bases and J by 7 bases, with 13 bases left in between. The CDR3 extends over 16 amino acids. The CDR3 coding sequence is TGCGCCAGCAGCCAAGATGGGGGGACCCTAAATTCACCCCTCCACTTT. It codes for CASSQDGGTLNSPLHF.

The chain employs TRBV6-5 and TRBJ1-1, with 7 bases lining up with TRBD1. The CDR3 is made up of 14 amino acids. Per the germline V gene, CDR1 is MNHEY and CDR2 is SVGAGI. J was trimmed by 2 bases and V by 6 bases; bases with no gene match: 6. The CDR3 loop is CASRPGGSNTEAFF. The CDR3 region has the DNA TGTGCCAGCAGGCCAGGGGGGAGTAACACTGAAGCTTTCTTT.

J is TRBJ2-1 and V is TRBV7-6; TRBD1 matches 8 bases. Per germline, CDR1 SGHVS and CDR2 FNYEAQ. This CDR3 region has 11 residues. Germline trimming cut 8 bases from V and 8 bases from J; bases unmatched to any gene: 2. This chain's CDR3 is CASGQGDEQFF. DNA for the CDR3: TGTGCCAGCGGACAGGGCGATGAGCAGTTCTTC. Supplemented by reference TRBV7-6 and TRBJ2-1, the full variable domain reads GAGVSQSPRYKVTKRGQDVALRCDPISGHVSLYWYRQALGQGPEFLTYFNYEAQQDKSGLPNDRFSAERPEGSISTLTIQRTEQRDSAMYRCASGQGDEQFFGPGTRLTVL.

The chain combines TRBV5-8 with TRBJ1-1; maybe TRBD1 (5 bases). Germline V gene data show CDR1 as SGHTS and CDR2 as YDEGEE. Trimming removed 3 bases from V and 5 bases from J, with 17 bases in between. This CDR3 is 15 amino acids long. The CDR3 protein is CASSWWGTGGTEAFF. CDR3 DNA sequence: TGTGCCAGCAGCTGGTGGGGGACGGGAGGGACTGAAGCTTTCTTT.

The gene calls are TRBV6-5 and TRBJ2-7, with no clear D. The CDR3 extends over 16 amino acids. Trimming took off 0 bases at V and 0 bases at J, with 12 bases between the two ends. Germline CDR1 MNHEY, CDR2 SVGAGI. The CDR3 sequence is CASSYSYRTSSYEQYF. The CDR3 DNA sequence: TGTGCCAGCAGTTACTCGTATCGCACAAGCTCCTACGAGCAGTACTTC.

V usage is TRBV12-3 or TRBV12-4 and J usage is TRBJ2-1; possibly TRBD2 for D (5 bases). The CDR3 contains 12 residues. V lost 7 bases and J lost 10, with 14 bases in between. CDR3 DNA sequence: TGTGCCAGCACCCAGATGGGGAGAGAGCAGTTCTTC. It encodes CASTQMGREQFF.